This record concerns one T cell receptor beta chain sequence. The data belong to a study of T cell changes during pregnancy in multiple sclerosis. CDR1 KGHSH and CDR2 LQKENI come from the germline V gene. The CDR3 extends over 17 amino acids. The junction had 9 bases not matched to a gene; V was cut back by 1 base and J by 7 bases. Libraries were prepared by immunoSEQ multiplex PCR; TCRdb keeps only in-frame clonotypes and omits some of them. The sample includes about 21,000 clones, approximately 86% seen only once; the top ten take roughly a fifth. The V call is TRBV18, the J call TRBJ2-2; TRBD1 agrees at 10 bases. The origin of this receptor is a female donor in good health, enrolled as a control in a pregnancy study. This specimen was CD8+ T cells from peripheral blood mononuclear cells, taken after pregnancy. The CDR3 loop is CASSPLRPGQGIGELFF. In DNA form, the CDR3 reads TGTGCCAGCTCACCACTACGACCGGGACAGGGGATCGGGGAGCTGTTTTTT.